This TCR beta chain derives from a study of CD8+ T cells in alopecia areata. The wider study: It was 6 to 18 months of tofacitinib, and then there were 6 months off drug.

CDR1 and CDR2 from the germline V gene are SGHTA and FQGNSA. The CDR3 consists of 13 residues. V shed 8 bases and J shed 1 base, with 11 bases lying between them. This clone was seen a handful of times. Its antigen is unknown. Findings and caveats of the study: Scalp samples also yield sequences of resident alphabeta T cells from normal skin.

After isolation, RNA underwent reverse transcription to generate cDNA as the sequencing template. Assay: immunoSEQ multiplex PCR; the TCRdb copy retains only in-frame clones and omits some. The table records more than 95,000 clones, around 38% of them present only once. From PBMCs, CD4+ and CD8+ T cells were sorted. This TCR was sampled from a human donor with alopecia areata. This chain links TRBV7-2 with TRBJ2-5; weak D call: TRBD2 (6 bases). Sequenced: CD4+ T cells sorted from blood. CDR3 DNA: TGTGCCAGCCAGATGGGGGGCCAAGAGACCCAGTACTTC. Its protein is CASQMGGQETQYF.